This T cell receptor (beta chain) was observed in a study of CD4 and CD8 cells across lung adenocarcinoma regions. Each CDR3 protein gets one entry after TCRdb re-called the PCR reads with MiXCR. The profile shows some 5,000 distinct CDR3 sequences, about three fifths of them singletons. The V gene end was trimmed by 3 bases and the J gene end by 7 bases; junction bases not matched to a gene: 7. The CDR3 is 15 amino acids. Material: CD4+ T cells from the center of a lung tumor. The receptor's source is a male donor with lung adenocarcinoma. The CD4 and CD8 labels of this study may be unreliable. This rearrangement joins TRBV12-3 or TRBV12-4 to TRBJ2-1, with 9 bases that match TRBD1. The CDR3 protein is CASSLTGTGWNEQFF. The CDR3 nucleotides read TGTGCCAGCAGTTTGACTGGGACAGGGTGGAATGAGCAGTTCTTC.